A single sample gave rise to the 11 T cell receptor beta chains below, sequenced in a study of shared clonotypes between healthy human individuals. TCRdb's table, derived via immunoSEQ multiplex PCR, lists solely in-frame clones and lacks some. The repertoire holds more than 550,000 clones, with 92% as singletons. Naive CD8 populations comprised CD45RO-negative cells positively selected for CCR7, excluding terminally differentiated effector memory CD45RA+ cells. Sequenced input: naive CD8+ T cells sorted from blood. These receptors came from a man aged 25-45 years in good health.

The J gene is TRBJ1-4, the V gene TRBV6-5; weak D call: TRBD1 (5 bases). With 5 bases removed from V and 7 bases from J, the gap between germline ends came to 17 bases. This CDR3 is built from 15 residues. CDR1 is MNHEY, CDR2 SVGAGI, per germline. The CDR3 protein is CASSPQGTRGEKLFF. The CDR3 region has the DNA TGTGCCAGCAGTCCGCAGGGTACTCGGGGTGAAAAACTGTTTTTT.

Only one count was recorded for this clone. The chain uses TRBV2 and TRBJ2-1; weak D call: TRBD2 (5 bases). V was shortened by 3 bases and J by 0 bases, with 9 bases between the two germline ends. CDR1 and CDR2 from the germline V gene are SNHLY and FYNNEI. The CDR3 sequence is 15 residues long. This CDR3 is CASSEHGSSYNEQFF. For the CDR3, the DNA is TGTGCCAGCAGTGAGCATGGGAGCTCCTACAATGAGCAGTTCTTC. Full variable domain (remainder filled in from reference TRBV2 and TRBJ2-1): EPEVTQTPSHQVTQMGQEVILRCVPISNHLYFYWYRQILGQKVEFLVSFYNNEISEKSEIFDDQFSVERPDGSNFTLKIRSTKLEDSAMYFCASSEHGSSYNEQFFGPGTRLTVL.

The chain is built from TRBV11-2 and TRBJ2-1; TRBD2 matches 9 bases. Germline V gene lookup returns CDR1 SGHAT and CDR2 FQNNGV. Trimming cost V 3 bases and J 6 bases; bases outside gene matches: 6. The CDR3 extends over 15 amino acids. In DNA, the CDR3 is TGTGCCAGCAGCTTTAGTAGTAGCGGGAGCAATGAGCAGTTCTTC. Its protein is CASSFSSSGSNEQFF.

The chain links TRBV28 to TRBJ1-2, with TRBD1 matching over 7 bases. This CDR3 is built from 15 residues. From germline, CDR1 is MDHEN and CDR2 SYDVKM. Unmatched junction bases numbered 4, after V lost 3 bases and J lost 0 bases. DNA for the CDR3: TGTGCCAGCAGTTTGGGGACAGAATCTAACTATGGCTACACCTTC. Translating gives CASSLGTESNYGYTF.

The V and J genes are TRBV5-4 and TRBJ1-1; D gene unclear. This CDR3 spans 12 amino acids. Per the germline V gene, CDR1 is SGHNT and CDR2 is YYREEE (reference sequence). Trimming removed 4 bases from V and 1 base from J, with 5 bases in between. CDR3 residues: CASSPGNTEAFF. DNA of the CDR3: TGTGCCAGCAGCCCAGGGAACACTGAAGCTTTCTTT.

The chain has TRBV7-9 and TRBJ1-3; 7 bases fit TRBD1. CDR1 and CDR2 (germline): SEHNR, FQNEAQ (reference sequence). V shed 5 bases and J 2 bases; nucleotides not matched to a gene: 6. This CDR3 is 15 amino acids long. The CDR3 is CASSGQGDPGNTIYF. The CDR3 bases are TGTGCCAGCAGCGGCCAGGGGGATCCTGGAAACACCATATATTTT. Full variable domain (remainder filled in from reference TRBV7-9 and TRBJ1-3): DTGVSQNPRHKITKRGQNVTFRCDPISEHNRLYWYRQTLGQGPEFLTYFQNEAQLEKSRLLSDRFSAERPKGSFSTLEIQRTEQGDSAMYLCASSGQGDPGNTIYFGEGSWLTVV.

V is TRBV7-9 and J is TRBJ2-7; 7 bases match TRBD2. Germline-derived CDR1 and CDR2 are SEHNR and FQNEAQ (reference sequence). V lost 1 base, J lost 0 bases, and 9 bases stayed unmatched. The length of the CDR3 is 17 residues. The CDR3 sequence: CASSLGPTSPFSYEQYF. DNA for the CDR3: TGTGCCAGCAGCTTAGGCCCGACTAGCCCATTCTCCTACGAGCAGTACTTC.

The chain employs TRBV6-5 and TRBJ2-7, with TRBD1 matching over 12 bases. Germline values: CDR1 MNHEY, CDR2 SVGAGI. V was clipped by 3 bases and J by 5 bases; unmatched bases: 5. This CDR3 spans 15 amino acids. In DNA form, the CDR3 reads TGTGCCAGCAGTTATGGAGGGACAGGGGGCCACGAGCAGTACTTC. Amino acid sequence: CASSYGGTGGHEQYF.

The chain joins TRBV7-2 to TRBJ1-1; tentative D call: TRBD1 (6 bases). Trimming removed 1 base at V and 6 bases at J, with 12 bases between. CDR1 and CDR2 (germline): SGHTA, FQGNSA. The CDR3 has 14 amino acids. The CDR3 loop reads CASSLEGGWAEAFF. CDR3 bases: TGTGCCAGCAGCTTAGAGGGGGGTTGGGCTGAAGCTTTCTTT.

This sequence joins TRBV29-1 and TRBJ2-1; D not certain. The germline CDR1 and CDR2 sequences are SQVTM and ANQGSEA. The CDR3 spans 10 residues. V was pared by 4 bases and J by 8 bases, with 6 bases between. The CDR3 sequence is CSVGSHEQFF. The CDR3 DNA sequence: TGCAGCGTTGGGAGTCATGAGCAGTTCTTC.

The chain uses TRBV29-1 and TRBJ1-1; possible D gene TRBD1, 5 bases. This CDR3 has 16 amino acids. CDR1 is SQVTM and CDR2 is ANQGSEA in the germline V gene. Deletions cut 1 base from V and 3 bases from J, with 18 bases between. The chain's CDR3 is CSVEGAGGVKYTEAFF. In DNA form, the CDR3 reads TGCAGCGTTGAAGGGGCCGGGGGGGTAAAGTACACTGAAGCTTTCTTT.